Presented here are 6 T cell receptor beta chains from one specimen sequenced in a study of radiotherapy plus CTLA-4 blockade in lung cancer. The repertoire was sequenced with immunoSEQ multiplex PCR; TCRdb's copy has only in-frame clones and lacks some. The sample yields tens of thousands of clones, around 70% seen once. Material: peripheral blood, obtained from a patient treated with radiotherapy plus ipilimumab. These receptors were collected from a human donor with non-small cell lung cancer whose response to radiotherapy plus ipilimumab could not be evaluated.

The genes are TRBV4-1 and TRBJ2-7, with D hard to call. The CDR3 extends over 16 amino acids. V shed 1 base and J shed 2 bases, with 15 bases lying between them. The germline CDR1 and CDR2 sequences are MGHRA and YSYEKL. The CDR3 DNA reads TGCGCCAGCAGCCAAGCCGGGTCCACCACCACCTACGAGCAGTACTTC. It is translated as CASSQAGSTTTYEQYF.

The CDR3 sequence: CASGLQGGETQYF. The DNA for the CDR3 is TGTGCTAGTGGTTTACAGGGGGGAGAGACCCAGTACTTC. The chain employs TRBV12-5 and TRBJ2-5; 8 nucleotides align to TRBD1. The J segment lost 4 bases and the V segment lost 3 bases, leaving 1 base of the junction unmatched. The V gene's germline CDR1 is LGHNT and CDR2 FRNRAP. The CDR3 length is 13 residues.

The gene calls are TRBV7-3 and TRBJ2-1, with 11 positions matching TRBD1. J lost 1 base, V lost 3 bases, and 5 bases had no gene match. Per the germline V gene, CDR1 is SGHTA and CDR2 is FQGTGA. The CDR3 length is 17 residues. The CDR3 loop reads CASSLVGTGGSYNEQFF. The CDR3 DNA is TGTGCCAGCAGCTTGGTCGGGACAGGGGGATCCTACAATGAGCAGTTCTTC.

The gene calls are TRBV23-1 and TRBJ2-2; TRBD1 matches at 7 bases. TRBV23-1 counts as an open reading frame of uncertain function. The CDR3 has 17 residues. After removal of 0 bases from V and 5 bases from J, the junction contained 9 bases not matched to a gene. Here the CDR3 DNA reads TGCGCCAGCAGTCAATCTGGGAACAGGGGTAGGACCGGGGAGCTGTTTTTT. Translation gives CASSQSGNRGRTGELFF.

Of note for this clone: Its ends do not fully match the called genes, so a read error is possible. The V gene is TRBV10-3, the J gene TRBJ1-1; no firm D call. CDR1 is ENHRY, CDR2 SYGVKD, per germline. CDR3 length: 14 amino acids. CDR3 amino acids: CASSYFYGPTEAFF. CDR3 coding DNA: TGTGCCAGCAGTTACTTCTATGGGCCGACTGAAGCTTTCTTT.

The J gene is TRBJ2-2, the V gene TRBV18; 12 bases line up with TRBD2. Germline assignment: CDR1 KGHSH and CDR2 LQKENI. V gave up 6 bases and J gave up 7 bases; unmatched junction bases: 12. The CDR3 spans 17 residues. CDR3 protein: CASSLSTSGRLGGELFF. CDR3 nucleotides: TGTGCCAGCTCCCTTTCGACTAGCGGGAGACTGGGCGGGGAGCTGTTTTTT.